These T cell receptor beta chains were read from a single sample in a study of blood T cell repertoires in COVID-19. Data came from immunoSEQ multiplex PCR; TCRdb stores just in-frame clones and leaves some out. The table shows over 200,000 clones, with 75% to 85% occurring only once. The sequencing sample was made of peripheral blood. The source of these receptors is a woman in her 30s with COVID-19, enrolled during active disease. CDR3s include the opening cysteine and the closing phenylalanine or tryptophan. A D gene is named only where the DNA matches it firmly. Where a row states a size, it is once, few, many or the class of an expanded clone; other rows omit it.

abundance,d_gene,v_gene,j_gene,CDR3aa,CDR3nt
few,-,TRBV28,TRBJ1-5,CASSRSRGAHQPQHF,TGTGCCAGCAGTCGTAGTCGGGGGGCACATCAGCCCCAGCATTTT
-,-,TRBV29-1,TRBJ2-3,CSVDNRALPDTQYF,TGCAGCGTTGACAACAGGGCCCTGCCAGATACGCAGTATTTT
-,TRBD2,TRBV11-3,TRBJ2-2,CASGSSGTNTGELFF,TGTGCCAGCGGCTCTAGCGGGACGAACACCGGGGAGCTGTTTTTT
-,-,TRBV19,TRBJ2-1,CASSQSSVEQFF,TGTGCCAGTAGCCAGAGTAGCGTTGAGCAGTTCTTC
-,TRBD1,TRBV27,TRBJ2-7,CASGLTAGQGIYEQYF,TGTGCCAGCGGGCTAACGGCGGGACAGGGGATCTACGAGCAGTACTTC
once,-,TRBV3-1/TRBV3-2,TRBJ2-1,CASSQFRLRSSYNEQFF,TGTGCCAGCAGCCAATTCCGACTGCGATCCTCCTACAATGAGCAGTTCTTC
-,TRBD2,TRBV2,TRBJ2-1,CASSLGWGRDEQFF,TGTGCCAGCAGTCTGGGGTGGGGGAGGGATGAGCAGTTCTTC
-,TRBD1,TRBV5-6,TRBJ2-7,CASSIGQGAVEQYF,TGTGCCAGCAGTATAGGACAGGGGGCTGTCGAGCAGTACTTC
few,TRBD1,TRBV6-6,TRBJ2-7,CASSYSGTGSHEQYF,TGTGCCAGCAGTTACTCCGGGACAGGGTCGCACGAGCAGTACTTC
once,TRBD1,TRBV19,TRBJ1-6,CASSHGTGDSPLHF,TGTGCCAGTAGTCATGGGACAGGCGATTCACCCCTCCACTTT
-,TRBD1,TRBV12-3/TRBV12-4,TRBJ1-1,CASSRRDSTEAFF,TGTGCCAGCAGCCGCCGGGACAGCACTGAAGCTTTCTTT
once,TRBD1,TRBV9,TRBJ1-6,CASSVGQGRNSPLHF,TGTGCCAGCAGCGTGGGACAGGGAAGAAATTCACCCCTCCACTTT
-,TRBD2,TRBV3-1/TRBV3-2,TRBJ2-7,CASSPLAGASYEQYF,TGTGCCAGCAGCCCTTTGGCGGGAGCGTCGTACGAGCAGTACTTC
once,TRBD2,TRBV4-3,TRBJ2-3,CASSQDLGLAGGDTQYF,TGCGCCAGCAGCCAAGATCTCGGACTAGCGGGGGGAGATACGCAGTATTTT
-,-,TRBV7-3,TRBJ2-5,CASSPKTGPGGQETQYF,TGTGCCAGCAGCCCGAAAACCGGGCCTGGAGGGCAAGAGACCCAGTACTTC
-,TRBD1,TRBV3-1/TRBV3-2,TRBJ1-2,CASSPDRDGGYTF,TGTGCCAGCAGCCCGGACAGGGACGGAGGCTACACCTTC
few,TRBD2,TRBV3-1/TRBV3-2,TRBJ2-2,CASSQDRVSGTGELFF,TGTGCCAGCAGCCAAGATCGTGTTAGCGGGACCGGGGAGCTGTTTTTT
-,TRBD1,TRBV12-5,TRBJ1-1,CASGSDRGSEAFF,TGTGCTAGTGGCTCGGACAGGGGGTCTGAAGCTTTCTTT
-,TRBD2,TRBV6-5,TRBJ2-2,CASRRLAGGSGELFF,TGTGCCAGCAGAAGACTAGCGGGGGGGTCCGGGGAGCTGTTTTTT
-,-,TRBV4-1,TRBJ1-5,CASSQDLSSNQPQHF,TGCGCCAGCAGCCAAGATCTTAGTAGCAATCAGCCCCAGCATTTT
-,TRBD1,TRBV6-5,TRBJ2-2,CASRPGTGATGELFF,TGTGCCAGCAGACCCGGGACAGGGGCCACCGGGGAGCTGTTTTTT
once,TRBD1,TRBV29-1,TRBJ1-4,CSAARTGVGGEKLFF,TGCAGCGCCGCAAGGACAGGGGTCGGGGGTGAAAAACTGTTTTTT
once,-,TRBV3-1/TRBV3-2,TRBJ1-5,CASSHGGRDQPQHF,TGTGCCAGCAGCCACGGGGGGCGGGATCAGCCCCAGCATTTT
-,-,TRBV7-6,TRBJ2-5,CASSLPLGSSFETQYF,TGTGCCAGCAGCCTACCGTTAGGTAGCTCTTTTGAGACCCAGTACTTC
-,-,TRBV16,TRBJ2-1,CASSPRSYNEQFF,TGTGCCAGCAGCCCCCGCAGCTACAATGAGCAGTTCTTC
once,-,TRBV5-6,TRBJ2-3,CASSLFKLDTQYF,TGTGCCAGCAGCTTGTTTAAGCTGGATACGCAGTATTTT
-,-,TRBV7-2,TRBJ2-1,CASSLGWGDLRYNEQFF,TGTGCCAGCAGCTTAGGGTGGGGGGACTTAAGATACAATGAGCAGTTCTTC
-,TRBD1,TRBV18,TRBJ1-2,CASSPRGQVYGYTF,TGTGCCAGCTCACCAAGGGGACAGGTCTATGGCTACACCTTC
-,TRBD2,TRBV7-2,TRBJ2-1,CASSPPSGRNLFF,TGTGCCAGCAGCCCGCCTAGCGGGAGAAACCTGTTCTTC
-,TRBD1,TRBV19,TRBJ2-7,CASSPGQAYEQYF,TGTGCCAGTAGTCCGGGACAGGCCTACGAGCAGTACTTC
few,-,TRBV2,TRBJ1-1,CASSEEAAMNTEAFF,TGTGCCAGCAGTGAAGAAGCGGCTATGAACACTGAAGCTTTCTTT
-,-,TRBV5-6,TRBJ1-2,CASSLGQVNGYTF,TGTGCCAGCAGCTTGGGTCAGGTGAATGGCTACACCTTC
-,-,TRBV7-9,TRBJ2-1,CASSEGEQFF,TGTGCCAGCAGCGAGGGGGAACAGTTCTTC
-,TRBD1,TRBV4-1,TRBJ1-2,CASSQTGQGGYGYTF,TGCGCCAGCAGCCAAACTGGACAGGGAGGGTATGGCTACACCTTC
-,-,TRBV29-1,TRBJ2-3,CSVVWFGGRQDTQYF,TGCAGCGTTGTATGGTTCGGAGGCAGGCAAGATACGCAGTATTTT
-,TRBD2,TRBV11-3,TRBJ2-7,CASSHPPGGEQYF,TGTGCCAGCAGCCACCCCCCGGGGGGAGAGCAGTACTTC
-,TRBD2,TRBV27,TRBJ2-1,CASIVSLAGPGEQFF,TGTGCCAGCATCGTATCTCTAGCGGGACCCGGGGAGCAGTTCTTC
-,TRBD2,TRBV30,TRBJ2-1,CAWSLGLAGYNEQFF,TGTGCCTGGAGTCTCGGACTAGCGGGATACAATGAGCAGTTCTTC
-,-,TRBV13,TRBJ2-1,CASSPRQVSYNEQFF,TGTGCCAGCAGCCCTAGACAGGTCTCCTACAATGAGCAGTTCTTC
once,-,TRBV3-1/TRBV3-2,TRBJ2-4,CASSQGAGKNIQYF,TGTGCCAGCAGCCAGGGGGCAGGGAAAAACATTCAGTACTTC
-,-,TRBV19,TRBJ2-7,CASSWTAANYEQYF,TGTGCCAGTAGTTGGACAGCTGCTAACTACGAGCAGTACTTC
-,TRBD2,TRBV7-9,TRBJ2-5,CASSATSGRAEKTQYF,TGTGCCAGCAGCGCCACTAGCGGGAGGGCCGAAAAGACCCAGTACTTC
once,TRBD2,TRBV30,TRBJ2-3,CASTRLAGYTDTQYF,TGTGCCTCGACTAGACTAGCGGGGTACACAGATACGCAGTATTTT
-,-,TRBV28,TRBJ1-6,CASSTQTYNSPLHF,TGTGCCAGCAGTACACAAACCTATAATTCACCCCTCCACTTT
-,TRBD1,TRBV4-1,TRBJ2-7,CASSQGGDRVTYEQYF,TGCGCCAGCAGCCAAGGAGGGGACAGGGTGACCTACGAGCAGTACTTC
-,-,TRBV28,TRBJ1-1,CASSKAGFGTEAFF,TGTGCCAGCAGTAAGGCAGGGTTTGGCACTGAAGCTTTCTTT
-,-,TRBV5-5,TRBJ1-1,CASSLIVGENTEAFF,TGTGCCAGCAGCTTAATTGTAGGGGAGAACACTGAAGCTTTCTTT
-,-,TRBV2,TRBJ2-5,CASIATGSLETQYF,TGTGCCAGCATCGCTACGGGATCTCTGGAGACCCAGTACTTC